These 29 T cell receptor beta chains were sequenced from one sample in a study of blood T cell repertoires in COVID-19. Clones were read by immunoSEQ multiplex PCR, and TCRdb kept only the in-frame ones, dropping some. The data contain about 130,000 clones, approximately 85% of them seen just once; the ten biggest clones take up about 3%. Input material: peripheral blood. Source of these receptors: a woman older than 75 with COVID-19, enrolled during active disease.

The chain couples TRBV4-2 to TRBJ1-4, with TRBD1 as a possible D gene (6 bases). Germline V lookup: CDR1 LGHNA, CDR2 YNFKEQ. The CDR3 runs to 14 residues. The germline V and J ends were trimmed by 1 base and 4 bases, with 7 bases remaining between them. CDR3 DNA sequence: TGTGCCAGCAGCCAAGTAGGGGGTAATGAAAAACTGTTTTTT. Translated, it gives CASSQVGGNEKLFF.

This clone was picked up one time. The DNA is omitted, as the CDR3 cannot be located on it reliably, and the CDR3 follows TCRdb's listing. The gene calls are TRBV7-2 and TRBJ2-1; no check of the table's D call, TRBD2, against the DNA was made. Germline CDR1 and CDR2: SGHTA and FQGNSA. With termini counted, the CDR3 has 11 amino acids. CDR3 region: CASSFLEKQFF.

The V gene is TRBV28, the J gene TRBJ2-7; D gene uncertain. CDR3 length: 11 amino acids. Germline CDR1 MDHEN, CDR2 SYDVKM. The ends were cut back, 5 bases at V and 0 bases at J, with 2 bases in the middle. The CDR3 DNA reads TGTGCCAGCAGTCACTCCTACGAGCAGTACTTC. Translation gives CASSHSYEQYF.

The table lists this clone with a count of one. The V and J genes are TRBV3-1 (or the pseudogene TRBV3-2) and TRBJ2-5; 8 bases are a match to TRBD2. With 5 bases clipped from V and 5 bases from J, the junction kept 10 bases outside the gene matches. Germline V gene sequence: CDR1 LGHDT, CDR2 YNNKEL (reference sequence). This CDR3 has 15 amino acids. CDR3 in DNA: TGTGCCAGCAGCAAAGGGACTAGGGCCCGGGAGACCCAGTACTTC. Translated: CASSKGTRARETQYF.

The V gene is TRBV6-2 or TRBV6-3, the J gene TRBJ1-5, with D perhaps TRBD1 (6 bases). There are 14 residues in the CDR3. V was shortened by 5 bases and J by 5 bases, with 13 bases between the two germline ends. Germline assignment: CDR1 MNHEY and CDR2 SVGEGT. In DNA, the CDR3 is TGTGCCAGCAGTACCACAGGGCCGCATCAGCCCCAGCATTTT. It specifies CASSTTGPHQPQHF.

Regarding this clone: Other nucleotide sequences in the sample specify the same CDR3. This chain joins TRBV6-1 and TRBJ1-2, with 7 bases lining up with TRBD1. The CDR3 length is 13 residues. V was clipped by 3 bases and J by 5 bases; unmatched bases: 3. The V gene's germline CDR1 is MNHNS and CDR2 SASEGT. CDR3 protein: CASSDRGLYGYTF. As DNA, the CDR3 is TGTGCCAGCAGTGACAGGGGGTTGTATGGCTACACCTTC.

The chain links TRBV19 to TRBJ2-6, with 8 bases that match TRBD2. V lost 5 bases to trimming and J lost 5 bases; unmatched junction nucleotides: 11. Germline values: CDR1 LNHDA, CDR2 SQIVND (reference sequence). The CDR3 has 17 residues. The DNA of the CDR3 is TGTGCCAGTAGTCTACAGGGACTAGGATTTAGGGCCAACGTCCTGACTTTC. This encodes CASSLQGLGFRANVLTF.

The V and J genes are TRBV19 and TRBJ1-1; a possible D gene is TRBD1 (6 bases). V lost 5 bases, J lost 6 bases, and 16 bases lay in between. CDR3 size: 14 residues. Germline loops: CDR1 LNHDA, CDR2 SQIVND (reference sequence). The CDR3 DNA reads as TGTGCCAGTAGTCTCCAGTCACAGGGTTCTGAAGCTTTCTTT. This translates into CASSLQSQGSEAFF. Filled out from reference TRBV19 and TRBJ1-1, the complete variable domain reads DGGITQSPKYLFRKEGQNVTLSCEQNLNHDAMYWYRQDPGQGLRLIYYSQIVNDFQKGDIAEGYSVSREKKESFPLTVTSAQKNPTAFYLCASSLQSQGSEAFFGQGTRLTVV.

This chain uses TRBV20-1 with TRBJ2-3; 8 nucleotides match TRBD2. Germline loops: CDR1 DFQATT, CDR2 SNEGSKA (reference sequence). This CDR3 has 11 residues. The CDR3: CGGLATDTQYF. Written as DNA, the CDR3 is TGCGGCGGACTAGCAACAGATACGCAGTATTTT.

V is TRBV7-8 and J is TRBJ2-4, with D tentatively TRBD1 (5 bases). This CDR3 contains 15 residues. Germline V CDR1 and CDR2: SGHVS, FQNEAQ. V lost 5 bases to trimming and J lost 3 bases, with 14 bases between them. CDR3 coding DNA: TGTGCCAGCAGCCCTGGGGCTATATACAAAAACATTCAGTACTTC. The encoded protein is CASSPGAIYKNIQYF.

The chain has TRBV10-3 and TRBJ1-1, with D tentatively TRBD1 (5 bases). Germline values: CDR1 ENHRY, CDR2 SYGVKD. Trimming removed 5 bases from V and 5 bases from J, with 18 bases in between. This CDR3 is built from 15 residues. In DNA form, the CDR3 reads TGTGCCATCAGTCGTTACTCAGGGAAAGAAACTGAAGCTTTCTTT. The encoded protein is CAISRYSGKETEAFF.

V and J are TRBV28 and TRBJ1-6; D is unresolved. CDR3 length: 15 amino acids. The V gene lost 7 bases and the J gene lost 1 base, with 11 bases spanning the gap. Germline V gene data show CDR1 as MDHEN and CDR2 as SYDVKM. The CDR3 loop is CASTGGLSYNSPLHF. The CDR3, as DNA: TGTGCCAGCACAGGCGGACTATCCTATAATTCACCCCTCCACTTT.

This clone was counted between two and nine times. The genes are TRBV7-5 and TRBJ1-1. TRBV7-5 is labeled a pseudogene. The length of the CDR3 is 12 residues. CDR3 sequence (DNA): TGTGCCAGAAGATCGTTGAACACTGAAGCTTTCTTT. It yields the protein CARRSLNTEAFF.

This clone came up once. The gene calls are TRBV19 and TRBJ2-5, with 9 bases matching TRBD1. Germline V gives CDR1 LNHDA, CDR2 SQIVND (reference sequence). The junction had 7 bases not matched to a gene; V was cut back by 6 bases and J by 5 bases. The CDR3 is made up of 14 amino acids. In nucleotides, the CDR3 is TGTGCCAGTAGCCGCGACAGGGGGTATGAGACCCAGTACTTC. Its translation is CASSRDRGYETQYF. The full variable domain, in which reference TRBV19 and TRBJ2-5 provide the parts outside the CDR3, is DGGITQSPKYLFRKEGQNVTLSCEQNLNHDAMYWYRQDPGQGLRLIYYSQIVNDFQKGDIAEGYSVSREKKESFPLTVTSAQKNPTAFYLCASSRDRGYETQYFGPGTRLLVL.

This clone was counted a few times. V is TRBV5-1 and J is TRBJ2-7, with D perhaps matching TRBD1 (5 bases). Germline CDR1 reads SGHRS; CDR2 reads YFSETQ. The CDR3 loop spans 15 amino acids. The V gene lost 2 bases and the J gene lost 2 bases, with 14 bases spanning the gap. For the CDR3, the DNA is TGCGCCAGCAGCTTTTCCCCAGGGTCCGCCTACGAGCAGTACTTC. It yields the protein CASSFSPGSAYEQYF.

The genes are TRBV7-2 and TRBJ1-3; D perhaps matches TRBD1 (5 bases). The V end was cut by 8 bases, the J end by 4 bases, with 12 bases between. Germline assignment: CDR1 SGHTA and CDR2 FQGNSA. CDR3 length equals 13 residues. CDR3 protein: CASGGGVGNTIYF. Here the CDR3 DNA reads TGTGCCAGCGGCGGGGGTGTGGGAAACACCATATATTTT.

J is TRBJ2-7 and V is TRBV29-1, with D maybe TRBD1 (6 bases). CDR3 size: 12 residues. The V gene's germline CDR1 is SQVTM and CDR2 ANQGSEA. V gave up 0 bases and J gave up 6 bases, with 9 bases separating them. CDR3 protein: CSVEEGATEQYF. CDR3 in DNA: TGCAGCGTTGAAGAGGGGGCGACCGAGCAGTACTTC.

J is TRBJ2-7 and V is TRBV6-2 or TRBV6-3; TRBD1 might be the D (6 bases). Germline V gene lookup returns CDR1 MNHEY and CDR2 SVGEGT. The CDR3 extends over 15 amino acids. Trimming cost V 4 bases and J 2 bases, with 15 bases left between them. The CDR3 here is CASSFRDTGPYEQYF. As DNA, the CDR3 is TGTGCCAGCAGTTTCCGGGACACGGGCCCCTACGAGCAGTACTTC.

This chain links TRBV6-2 or TRBV6-3 with TRBJ2-5; 14 nucleotides agree with TRBD2. This CDR3 region has 16 residues. CDR1 is MNHEY, CDR2 SVGEGT, per germline. Losses at the gene ends were 3 bases for V and 4 bases for J; bases not matched to a gene: 4. CDR3 DNA: TGTGCCAGCAGTTATGGGACTAGCGGGAGCAGAGAGACCCAGTACTTC. Translating it yields CASSYGTSGSRETQYF.

CDR3 region: CASSPVQGNTGELFF. CDR3 coding DNA: TGTGCCAGCTCACCGGTACAGGGGAACACCGGGGAGCTGTTTTTT. This chain connects TRBV18 to TRBJ2-2; D may be TRBD1 (6 bases). The CDR3 extends over 15 amino acids. Per the germline V gene, CDR1 is KGHSH and CDR2 is LQKENI. Between the trimmed V and J ends, which lost 3 bases and 1 base, there was a span of 9 bases.

The chain joins TRBV4-2 to TRBJ2-5; TRBD1 is a possible D gene (6 bases). V gave up 4 bases and J gave up 4 bases, with 22 bases separating them. Germline CDR1 LGHNA, CDR2 YNFKEQ. The CDR3 sequence is 17 residues long. CDR3 DNA: TGTGCCAGCAGCCCACCCCGAGGGGGTGATGGTCGAGAGACCCAGTACTTC. Translated: CASSPPRGGDGRETQYF.

The gene calls are TRBV28 and TRBJ1-5, with D unclear. This CDR3 spans 14 amino acids. Trimming shortened V by 7 bases and J by 4 bases, and 14 bases separated the two germline ends. From germline, CDR1 is MDHEN and CDR2 SYDVKM. CDR3: CASIRGGINQPQHF. Written as DNA, the CDR3 is TGTGCCAGCATTCGCGGAGGGATAAATCAGCCCCAGCATTTT.

V gene TRBV19 combines with J gene TRBJ1-2, with D tentatively TRBD1 (5 bases). Trimming took off 10 bases at V and 5 bases at J, with 17 bases between the two ends. The CDR3 covers 13 residues. CDR1 LNHDA and CDR2 SQIVND come from the germline V gene (reference sequence). CDR3 sequence: CATEGAGTYGYTF. The CDR3 DNA sequence: TGTGCCACCGAAGGCGCAGGGACTTATGGCTACACCTTC.

The table lists this clone with a count of one. CDR3 in DNA: TGCGCCAGCAGGACCGGGACAGGGGTCTCCTCGGAGACCCAGTACTTC. This encodes CASRTGTGVSSETQYF. The gene calls are TRBV5-1 and TRBJ2-5, with 10 bases aligning to TRBD1. V was pared by 5 bases and J by 5 bases, with 12 bases of the junction left unmatched. The CDR3 loop spans 16 amino acids. The germline V gene encodes CDR1 SGHRS and CDR2 YFSETQ.

J is TRBJ2-2 and V is TRBV13; D is ambiguous. This CDR3 spans 11 amino acids. Germline V gives CDR1 PRHDT, CDR2 FYEKMQ (reference sequence). The ends were cut back, 5 bases at V and 4 bases at J, with 2 bases in the middle. In DNA, the CDR3 is TGTGCCAGCAGCCGCACCGGGGAGCTGTTTTTT. As protein: CASSRTGELFF.

V is TRBV12-3 or TRBV12-4 and J is TRBJ2-7; no definite D call. Trimming pared 5 bases from V and 7 bases from J, leaving 9 bases between. There are 11 residues in the CDR3. CDR3 in amino acids: CASSAFGEQYF. For the CDR3, the DNA is TGTGCCAGCAGTGCATTCGGGGAGCAGTACTTC.

The chain couples TRBV27 to TRBJ2-7; 7 nucleotides agree with TRBD1. Germline-derived CDR1 and CDR2 are MNHEY and SMNVEV (reference sequence). This CDR3 has 15 amino acids. After removal of 5 bases from V and 5 bases from J, the junction contained 12 bases not matched to a gene. In DNA, the CDR3 is TGTGCCAGCAGTGTACAGGGGAGTCCAGCTCACGAGCAGTACTTC. The encoded protein is CASSVQGSPAHEQYF.

On this clone: Relative to the germline gene, one junction end is altered; a read error may explain this. This chain joins TRBV11-3 and TRBJ1-3, with D possibly matching TRBD1 (6 bases). CDR1 is SGHNT, CDR2 YENEEA, per germline. This CDR3 has 17 amino acids. The CDR3: CASRLEAGEEGGNTIYF. In nucleotides, the CDR3 is TGTGCCAGCAGATTAGAAGCAGGGGAAGAGGGTGGAAACACCATATATTTT.

This rearrangement joins TRBV7-3 to TRBJ2-3, with TRBD2 matching 10 bases. This CDR3 region has 15 residues. After removal of 7 bases from V and 7 bases from J, the junction contained 11 bases not matched to a gene. Germline V gene sequence: CDR1 SGHTA, CDR2 FQGTGA. DNA for the CDR3: TGTGCCAGCATTTGGGCTGGGACTAGCGAGCATACGCAGTATTTT. This encodes CASIWAGTSEHTQYF.